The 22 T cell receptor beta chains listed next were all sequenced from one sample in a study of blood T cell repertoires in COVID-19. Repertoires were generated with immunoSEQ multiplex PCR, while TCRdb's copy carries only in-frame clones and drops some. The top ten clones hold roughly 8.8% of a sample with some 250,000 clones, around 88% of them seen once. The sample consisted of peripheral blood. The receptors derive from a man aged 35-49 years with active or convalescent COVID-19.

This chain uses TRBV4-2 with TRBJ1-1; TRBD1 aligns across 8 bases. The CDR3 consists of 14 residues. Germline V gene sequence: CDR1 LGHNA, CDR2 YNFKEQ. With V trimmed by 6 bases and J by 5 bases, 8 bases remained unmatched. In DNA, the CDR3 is TGTGCCAGCAGTATAGGACAGGGAGGAACTGAAGCTTTCTTT. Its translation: CASSIGQGGTEAFF.

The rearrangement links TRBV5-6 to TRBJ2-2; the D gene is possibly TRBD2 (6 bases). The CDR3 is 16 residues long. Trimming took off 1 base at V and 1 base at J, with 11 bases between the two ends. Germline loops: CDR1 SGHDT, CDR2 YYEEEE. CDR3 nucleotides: TGTGCCAGCAGCTTGTTGGTGGGAGGGAACACCGGGGAGCTGTTTTTT. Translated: CASSLLVGGNTGELFF.

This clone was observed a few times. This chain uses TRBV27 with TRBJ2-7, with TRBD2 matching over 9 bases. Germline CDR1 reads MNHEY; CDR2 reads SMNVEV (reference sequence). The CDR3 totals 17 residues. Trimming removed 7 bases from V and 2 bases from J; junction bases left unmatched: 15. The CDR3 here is CASKVMGAGGYTYEQYF. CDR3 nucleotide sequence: TGTGCCAGCAAGGTCATGGGGGCGGGAGGGTACACCTACGAGCAGTACTTC.

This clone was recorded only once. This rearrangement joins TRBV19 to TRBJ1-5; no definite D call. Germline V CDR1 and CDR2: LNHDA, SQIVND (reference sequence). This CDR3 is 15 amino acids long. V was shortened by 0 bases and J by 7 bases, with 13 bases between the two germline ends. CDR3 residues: CASSIDPRAGQPQHF. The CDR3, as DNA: TGTGCCAGTAGTATAGATCCCCGGGCGGGACAGCCCCAGCATTTT. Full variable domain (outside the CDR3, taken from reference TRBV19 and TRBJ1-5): DGGITQSPKYLFRKEGQNVTLSCEQNLNHDAMYWYRQDPGQGLRLIYYSQIVNDFQKGDIAEGYSVSREKKESFPLTVTSAQKNPTAFYLCASSIDPRAGQPQHFGDGTRLSIL.

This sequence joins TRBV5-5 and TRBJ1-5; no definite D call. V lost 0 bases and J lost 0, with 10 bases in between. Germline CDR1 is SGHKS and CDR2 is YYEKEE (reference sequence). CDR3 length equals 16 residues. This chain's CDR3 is CASSLAYRYSNQPQHF. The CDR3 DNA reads TGTGCCAGCAGCTTGGCTTACAGATATAGCAATCAGCCCCAGCATTTT.

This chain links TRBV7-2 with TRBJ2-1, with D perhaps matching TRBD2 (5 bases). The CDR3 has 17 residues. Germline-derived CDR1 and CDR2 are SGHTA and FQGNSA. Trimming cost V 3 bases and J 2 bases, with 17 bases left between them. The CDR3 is CASSFDPDWIAYNEQFF. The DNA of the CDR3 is TGTGCCAGCAGCTTCGACCCGGACTGGATTGCCTACAATGAGCAGTTCTTC.

The CDR3 DNA sequence: TGCAGCGTTGAGGAACAGCCCCTAATGACAGATACGCAGTATTTT. Translated, it gives CSVEEQPLMTDTQYF. The rearrangement links TRBV29-1 to TRBJ2-3; D is ambiguous. The CDR3 has 15 amino acids. V was shortened by 3 bases and J by 3 bases, with 16 bases between the two germline ends. Germline loops: CDR1 SQVTM, CDR2 ANQGSEA.

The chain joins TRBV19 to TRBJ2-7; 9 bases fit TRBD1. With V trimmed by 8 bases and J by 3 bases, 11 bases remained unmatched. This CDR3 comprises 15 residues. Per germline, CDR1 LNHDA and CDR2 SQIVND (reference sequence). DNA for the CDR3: TGTGCCAGTGGGCCGGGACAGGGCGTAATCTACGAGCAGTACTTC. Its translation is CASGPGQGVIYEQYF. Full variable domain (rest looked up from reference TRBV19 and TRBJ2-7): DGGITQSPKYLFRKEGQNVTLSCEQNLNHDAMYWYRQDPGQGLRLIYYSQIVNDFQKGDIAEGYSVSREKKESFPLTVTSAQKNPTAFYLCASGPGQGVIYEQYFGPGTRLTVT.

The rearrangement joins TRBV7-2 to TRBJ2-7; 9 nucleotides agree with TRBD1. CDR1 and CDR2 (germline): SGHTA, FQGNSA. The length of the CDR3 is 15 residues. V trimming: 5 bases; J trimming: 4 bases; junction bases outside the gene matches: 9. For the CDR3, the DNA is TGTGCCAGCAGCGTGCCGGGACAGGGTGAATACGAGCAGTACTTC. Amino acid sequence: CASSVPGQGEYEQYF.

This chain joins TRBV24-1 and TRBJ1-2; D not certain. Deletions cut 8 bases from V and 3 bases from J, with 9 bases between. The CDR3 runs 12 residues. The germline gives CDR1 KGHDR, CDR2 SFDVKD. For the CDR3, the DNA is TGTGCCACCACCGCAACTTACTATGGCTACACCTTC. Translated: CATTATYYGYTF.

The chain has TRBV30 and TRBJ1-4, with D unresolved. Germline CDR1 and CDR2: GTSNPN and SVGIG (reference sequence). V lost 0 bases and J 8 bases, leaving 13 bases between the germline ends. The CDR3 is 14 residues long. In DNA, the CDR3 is TGTGCCTGGAGTGTTGCGGCATTCCCCGAAAAACTGTTTTTT. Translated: CAWSVAAFPEKLFF. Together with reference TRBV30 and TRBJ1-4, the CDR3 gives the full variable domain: SQTIHQWPATLVQPVGSPLSLECTVEGTSNPNLYWYRQAAGRGLQLLFYSVGIGQISSEVPQNLSASRPQDRQFILSSKKLLLSDSGFYLCAWSVAAFPEKLFFGSGTQLSVL.

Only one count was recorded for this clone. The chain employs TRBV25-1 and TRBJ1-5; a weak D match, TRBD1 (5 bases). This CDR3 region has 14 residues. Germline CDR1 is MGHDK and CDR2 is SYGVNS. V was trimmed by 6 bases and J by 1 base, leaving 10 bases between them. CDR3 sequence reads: CASSQGGSNQPQHF. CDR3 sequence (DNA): TGTGCCAGCAGCCAGGGAGGAAGCAATCAGCCCCAGCATTTT.

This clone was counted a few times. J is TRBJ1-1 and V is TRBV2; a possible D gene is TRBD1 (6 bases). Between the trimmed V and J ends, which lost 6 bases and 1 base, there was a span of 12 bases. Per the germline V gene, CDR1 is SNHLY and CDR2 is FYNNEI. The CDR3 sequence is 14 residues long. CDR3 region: CASRAGTSNTEAFF. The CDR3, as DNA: TGTGCCAGCAGAGCCGGGACATCGAACACTGAAGCTTTCTTT.

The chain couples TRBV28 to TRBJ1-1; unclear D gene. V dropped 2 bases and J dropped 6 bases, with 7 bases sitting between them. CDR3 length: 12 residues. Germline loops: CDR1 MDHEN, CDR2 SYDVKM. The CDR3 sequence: CASSLRLAEAFF. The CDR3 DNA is TGTGCCAGCAGTTTAAGACTCGCTGAAGCTTTCTTT.

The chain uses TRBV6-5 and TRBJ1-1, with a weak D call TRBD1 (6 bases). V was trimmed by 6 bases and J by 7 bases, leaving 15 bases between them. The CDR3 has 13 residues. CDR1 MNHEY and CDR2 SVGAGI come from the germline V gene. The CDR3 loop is CASSLAGALEAFF. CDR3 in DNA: TGTGCCAGCAGCCTCGCAGGGGCCCTTGAAGCTTTCTTT.

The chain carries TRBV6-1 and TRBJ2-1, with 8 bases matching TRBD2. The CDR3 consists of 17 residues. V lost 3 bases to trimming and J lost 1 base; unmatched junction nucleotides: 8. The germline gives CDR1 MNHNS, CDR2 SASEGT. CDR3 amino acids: CASSEDTGLGSYNEQFF. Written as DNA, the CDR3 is TGTGCCAGCAGTGAGGATACGGGACTAGGGTCCTACAATGAGCAGTTCTTC.

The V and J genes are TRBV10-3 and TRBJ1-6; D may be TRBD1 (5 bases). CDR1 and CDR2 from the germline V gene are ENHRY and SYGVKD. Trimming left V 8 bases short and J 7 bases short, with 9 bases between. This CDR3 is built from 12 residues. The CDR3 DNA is TGTGCCATCGGGGCAGGGAATTCACCCCTCCACTTT. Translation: CAIGAGNSPLHF.

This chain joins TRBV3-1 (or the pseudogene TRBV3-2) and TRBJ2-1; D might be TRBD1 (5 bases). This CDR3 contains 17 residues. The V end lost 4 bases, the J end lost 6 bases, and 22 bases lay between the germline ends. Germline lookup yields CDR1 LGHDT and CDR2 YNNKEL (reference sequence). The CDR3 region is CASSPLSLGFGANEQFF. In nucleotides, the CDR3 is TGTGCCAGCAGCCCTCTAAGCCTAGGATTTGGGGCCAATGAGCAGTTCTTC.

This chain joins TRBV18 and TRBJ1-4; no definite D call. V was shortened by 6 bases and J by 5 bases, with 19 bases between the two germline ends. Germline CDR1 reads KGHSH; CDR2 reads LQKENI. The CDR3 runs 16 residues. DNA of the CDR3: TGTGCCAGCTCCCCCAGGACTGGCGGGTCCAATGAAAAACTGTTTTTT. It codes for CASSPRTGGSNEKLFF.

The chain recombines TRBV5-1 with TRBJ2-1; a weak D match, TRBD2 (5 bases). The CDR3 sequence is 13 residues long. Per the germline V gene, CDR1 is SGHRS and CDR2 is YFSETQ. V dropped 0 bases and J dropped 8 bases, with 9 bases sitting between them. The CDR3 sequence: CASSLASMDEQFF. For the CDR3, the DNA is TGCGCCAGCAGCTTGGCTAGCATGGATGAGCAGTTCTTC. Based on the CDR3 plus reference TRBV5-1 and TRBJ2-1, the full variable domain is KAGVTQTPRYLIKTRGQQVTLSCSPISGHRSVSWYQQTPGQGLQFLFEYFSETQRNKGNFPGRFSGRQFSNSRSEMNVSTLELGDSALYLCASSLASMDEQFFGPGTRLTVL.

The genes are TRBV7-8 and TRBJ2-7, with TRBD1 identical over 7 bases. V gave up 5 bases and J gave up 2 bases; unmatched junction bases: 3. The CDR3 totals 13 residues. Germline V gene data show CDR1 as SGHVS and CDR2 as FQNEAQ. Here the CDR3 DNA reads TGTGCCAGCAGCCCGGGACAGCCCTACGAGCAGTACTTC. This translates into CASSPGQPYEQYF. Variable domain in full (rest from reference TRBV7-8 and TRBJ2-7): GAGVSQSPRYKVAKRGQDVALRCDPISGHVSLFWYQQALGQGPEFLTYFQNEAQLDKSGLPSDRFFAERPEGSVSTLKIQRTQQEDSAVYLCASSPGQPYEQYFGPGTRLTVT.

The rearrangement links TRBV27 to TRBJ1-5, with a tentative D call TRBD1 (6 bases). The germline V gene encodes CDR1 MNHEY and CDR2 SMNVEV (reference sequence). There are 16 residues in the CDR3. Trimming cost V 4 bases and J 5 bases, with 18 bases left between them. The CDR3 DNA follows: TGTGCCAGCAGTTCCGGGACATCTAGGTTGGATCAGCCCCAGCATTTT. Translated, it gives CASSSGTSRLDQPQHF.